This passage covers 20 T cell receptor beta chains from one sample sequenced in a study of patients and donors after allogeneic stem cell transplantation. TCRdb ran MiXCR on the RT-PCR reads and lists one entry per CDR3 protein. The repertoire holds hundreds of thousands of distinct CDR3 sequences, with approximately 16% as singletons. The sample was blood, either unsorted or a sorted T cell fraction (not recorded which). Receptor source: a human donor who was either an allogeneic HSCT recipient or a stem cell or donor lymphocyte infusion donor (not recorded which). It is not recorded whose cells these are; they may come from a transplant donor.

This clonotype was observed a few times. The rearrangement joins TRBV28 to TRBJ1-1; D ambiguous. Germline assignment: CDR1 MDHEN and CDR2 SYDVKM. The CDR3 contains 11 residues. Between the trimmed V and J ends, which lost 4 bases and 7 bases, there was a span of 7 bases. CDR3 protein: CASSWRGEAFF. The CDR3, as DNA: TGTGCCAGCAGTTGGCGGGGTGAAGCTTTCTTT.

This clonotype was seen more than once but under ten times. The chain uses TRBV4-1 and TRBJ2-5; the match to TRBD1 covers 9 bases. The germline CDR1 and CDR2 sequences are MGHRA and YSYEKL. The trim removed 2 bases at V and 5 bases at J, leaving 6 bases unmatched. The CDR3 runs to 15 residues. Here the CDR3 DNA reads TGCGCCAGCAGCCAACCGGGACAGGGTCAGGAGACCCAGTACTTC. It codes for CASSQPGQGQETQYF.

This clonotype was observed a handful of times. The chain employs TRBV3-1 and TRBJ2-6; D uncertain. V lost 0 bases, J lost 4 bases, and 10 bases lay in between. This CDR3 contains 16 residues. Germline lookup yields CDR1 LGHDT and CDR2 YNNKEL (reference sequence). CDR3: CASSQEGVPGANVLTF. CDR3 coding DNA: TGTGCCAGCAGCCAAGAAGGAGTGCCCGGGGCCAACGTCCTGACTTTC.

This clonotype has a single count. V and J are TRBV7-9 and TRBJ2-1, with 7 nucleotides matching TRBD2. The length of the CDR3 is 13 residues. Trimming at V came to 7 bases and at J to 4 bases, leaving 4 bases not matched to a gene. The germline V gene encodes CDR1 SEHNR and CDR2 FQNEAQ (reference sequence). In DNA, the CDR3 is TGTGCCAGCACCACTAGCGATTACAATGAGCAGTTCTTC. Its translation: CASTTSDYNEQFF.

This sequence joins TRBV7-9 and TRBJ2-7; D not resolved. V was shortened by 2 bases and J by 6 bases, with 8 bases between the two germline ends. Germline assignment: CDR1 SEHNR and CDR2 FQNEAQ (reference sequence). The CDR3 has 12 residues. The CDR3 spells CASSLTAFEQYF. DNA of the CDR3: TGTGCCAGCAGCTTAACAGCCTTCGAGCAGTACTTC. The full variable domain, its missing parts supplied by reference TRBV7-9 and TRBJ2-7, is DTGVSQNPRHKITKRGQNVTFRCDPISEHNRLYWYRQTLGQGPEFLTYFQNEAQLEKSRLLSDRFSAERPKGSFSTLEIQRTEQGDSAMYLCASSLTAFEQYFGPGTRLTVT.

This clonotype was picked up a small number of times. The V gene is TRBV7-9, the J gene TRBJ1-2, with D uncertain. Germline V CDR1 and CDR2: SEHNR, FQNEAQ (reference sequence). The CDR3 contains 15 residues. V lost 5 bases and J 5 bases, leaving 18 bases between the germline ends. CDR3 DNA: TGTGCCAGCAGCACAGCGCCCCCAGCCCCTTATGGCTACACCTTC. Amino acid sequence: CASSTAPPAPYGYTF. Full variable domain (remainder filled in from reference TRBV7-9 and TRBJ1-2): DTGVSQNPRHKITKRGQNVTFRCDPISEHNRLYWYRQTLGQGPEFLTYFQNEAQLEKSRLLSDRFSAERPKGSFSTLEIQRTEQGDSAMYLCASSTAPPAPYGYTFGSGTRLTVV.

The chain employs TRBV30 and TRBJ1-1; D ambiguous. CDR1 is GTSNPN and CDR2 is SVGIG in the germline V gene (reference sequence). V was shortened by 4 bases and J by 5 bases, with 17 bases between the two germline ends. CDR3 length: 14 residues. CDR3 protein: CAWKPLFAGTEAFF. The DNA of the CDR3 is TGTGCCTGGAAACCCCTGTTCGCGGGGACTGAAGCTTTCTTT. The full variable domain, rest sourced from reference TRBV30 and TRBJ1-1, is SQTIHQWPATLVQPVGSPLSLECTVEGTSNPNLYWYRQAAGRGLQLLFYSVGIGQISSEVPQNLSASRPQDRQFILSSKKLLLSDSGFYLCAWKPLFAGTEAFFGQGTRLTVV.

In this sample, this clonotype turned up many times. This chain joins TRBV12-3 or TRBV12-4 and TRBJ1-5, with D maybe TRBD1 (5 bases). The CDR3 consists of 12 residues. Between the trimmed V and J ends, which lost 3 bases and 9 bases, there was a span of 9 bases. The CDR3 loop reads CASSFLGGPQHF. The CDR3 coding sequence is TGTGCCAGCAGTTTCCTCGGGGGGCCCCAGCATTTT.

The rearrangement links TRBV12-3 or TRBV12-4 to TRBJ1-6; D uncertain. Trimming cost V 2 bases and J 7 bases, with 6 bases left between them. The CDR3 covers 13 residues. CDR3: CASSLKGNSPLHF. For the CDR3, the DNA is TGTGCCAGCAGTTTAAAGGGAAATTCACCCCTCCACTTT.

This clonotype was counted only a few times. The CDR3 reads CASSKPGCGRRMLFSNQPQHF. Here the CDR3 DNA reads TGTGCCAGCAGCAAACCCGGTTGCGGGCGCCGGATGTTATTTTCCAATCAGCCCCAGCATTTT. This chain connects TRBV21-1 to TRBJ1-5; the D call TRBD1 from the table was never checked on the DNA. TRBV21-1 is annotated as a pseudogene. The CDR3 loop spans 21 amino acids.

The chain employs TRBV24-1 and TRBJ2-7; TRBD1 is a possible D gene (7 bases). This CDR3 contains 15 residues. Germline V lookup: CDR1 KGHDR, CDR2 SFDVKD. V lost 6 bases and J lost 6, with 20 bases in between. The CDR3 coding sequence is TGTGCCACCAGTCCTACGTCTCAGGGGGGCGGCGAGCAGTACTTC. Its translation: CATSPTSQGGGEQYF.

The chain uses TRBV12-3 or TRBV12-4 and TRBJ1-1; no clear D. Trimming cost V 3 bases and J 5 bases, with 19 bases left between them. The CDR3 has 16 amino acids. The CDR3 DNA follows: TGTGCCAGCAGTTTCAGGTGGTACAACAGATGGACTGAAGCTTTCTTT. Its protein is CASSFRWYNRWTEAFF.

V is TRBV7-2 and J is TRBJ2-5, with a possible D match to TRBD2 (5 bases). The CDR3 totals 14 residues. Trimming shortened V by 1 base and J by 4 bases, and 10 bases separated the two germline ends. The germline CDR1 and CDR2 sequences are SGHTA and FQGNSA. CDR3 DNA: TGTGCCAGCAGCTTAGGCCGGGGAGCAGAGACCCAGTACTTC. Its protein product is CASSLGRGAETQYF.

This chain connects TRBV7-9 to TRBJ1-1; TRBD1 matches 9 bases. This CDR3 has 15 amino acids. With 5 bases clipped from V and 3 bases from J, the junction kept 7 bases outside the gene matches. The V gene's germline CDR1 is SEHNR and CDR2 FQNEAQ (reference sequence). The CDR3 reads CASSRLRDRDTEAFF. CDR3 in DNA: TGTGCCAGCAGCCGACTCCGGGACAGGGACACTGAAGCTTTCTTT. Variable domain in full (rest from reference TRBV7-9 and TRBJ1-1): DTGVSQNPRHKITKRGQNVTFRCDPISEHNRLYWYRQTLGQGPEFLTYFQNEAQLEKSRLLSDRFSAERPKGSFSTLEIQRTEQGDSAMYLCASSRLRDRDTEAFFGQGTRLTVV.

There are many counts of this clonotype. The chain joins TRBV9 to TRBJ2-2, with D perhaps given as TRBD1 or TRBD2 (5 bases each). The CDR3 has 16 residues. Trimming left V 6 bases short and J 6 bases short, with 21 bases between. Germline-derived CDR1 and CDR2 are SGDLS and YYNGEE. The CDR3 coding sequence is TGTGCCAGCACCCTAGGGACGGGGACGCGGGCCGGGGAGCTGTTTTTT. This codes for CASTLGTGTRAGELFF.

About this clonotype: The missing conserved phenylalanine or tryptophan at the end of this CDR3 makes a read error likely. The chain combines TRBV7-6 with TRBJ1-6; D is unresolved. V was pared by 5 bases and J by 4 bases, with 6 bases between. Germline CDR1 and CDR2: SGHVS and FNYEAQ. The CDR3 covers 13 residues. This chain's CDR3 is CASSPQYNSPLHI. CDR3 DNA: TGTGCCAGCAGCCCACAGTATAATTCACCCCTCCACATT.

This clonotype has only a few counts. The J gene is TRBJ2-1, the V gene TRBV7-9; TRBD1 agrees at 10 bases. J lost 6 bases, V lost 5 bases, and 7 bases had no gene match. The CDR3 is 15 amino acids. Germline-derived CDR1 and CDR2 are SEHNR and FQNEAQ (reference sequence). The CDR3 DNA follows: TGTGCCAGCAGCCCATGGACAGGGGGTGGCAATGAGCAGTTCTTC. Amino acid sequence: CASSPWTGGGNEQFF.

J is TRBJ2-6 and V is TRBV27; D call uncertain. Germline values: CDR1 MNHEY, CDR2 SMNVEV (reference sequence). Trimming left V 5 bases short and J 0 bases short, with 5 bases between. This CDR3 is built from 14 residues. Written as DNA, the CDR3 is TGTGCCAGCAGTCCTAACTCTGGGGCCAACGTCCTGACTTTC. Amino acids: CASSPNSGANVLTF.

This rearrangement joins TRBV7-3 to TRBJ2-1; 7 nucleotides match TRBD2. Germline assignment: CDR1 SGHTA and CDR2 FQGTGA. The CDR3 extends over 18 amino acids. V lost 1 base, J lost 2 bases, and 11 bases stayed unmatched. The CDR3 sequence is CASSLRTEGLAAYNEQFF. The DNA for the CDR3 is TGTGCCAGCAGCTTAAGAACCGAGGGCCTAGCGGCCTACAATGAGCAGTTCTTC.

This rearrangement joins TRBV12-3 or TRBV12-4 to TRBJ1-2, with TRBD1 identical over 7 bases. The V gene end was trimmed by 6 bases and the J gene end by 4 bases; junction bases not matched to a gene: 8. The CDR3 has 14 amino acids. CDR3 protein: CASRQQGSGYGYTF. Here the CDR3 DNA reads TGTGCCAGCAGGCAACAGGGGTCAGGCTATGGCTACACCTTC.